The clone carrying this T cell receptor (beta chain) was observed at least ten times. Its cognate antigen is unknown. Single cDNA molecules in the library carried unique molecular identifiers attached during preparation. TCRdb re-called the RACE reads through MiXCR, storing one row per CDR3 protein. Here the sample spans about 90,000 distinct CDR3 sequences, 8.5% being singletons. This specimen comes from a study of human T cells and chemical hapten exposure. As to time point: pre-sensitization, week 0. Stated treatment: therapeutic diphenylcyclopropenone sensitization with weekly scalp DPC. Blood sampling occurred before each patch-test application. With 7 bases clipped from V and 4 bases from J, the junction kept 7 bases outside the gene matches. In germline, CDR1 is DFQATT, CDR2 SNEGSKA (reference sequence). The CDR3 is 13 residues long. Study results and limitations: Patch test score rose with PT1 expanded TCR count, significant at thresholds 8, 16 and 32, not 4. Unchanged with DPC sensitization were TCRs above 1 in 1000 frequency.

The chain employs TRBV20-1 and TRBJ1-5; 7 positions agree with TRBD1. Sequences were derived from whole blood, sampled in connection with sensitization to the hapten diphenylcyclopropenone (DPC). This clonotype was obtained from a middle-aged man with alopecia areata. Some clones in this sample may be carry-over from other donors' samples. The CDR3 loop reads CSVEGQMNQPQHF. For the CDR3, the DNA is TGCAGTGTCGAGGGACAGATGAATCAGCCCCAGCATTTT.